The entry below describes one T cell receptor (beta chain). Its antigen is still unknown. Gene names denote mouse genes. Documented time point: mouse harvest day 14 after allogeneic transplant. Mouse grafts combined 10^7 T-cell-depleted bone marrow cells with 10^6 splenic CD5+ T cells. Tissues came from B6→BALB/c major-mismatch GVHD mice at day 7 or 14. The data belong to a study of tissue T cells after allogeneic stem cell transplantation. Whole-study results and caveats: The study did not identify alloreactive or antigen-specific tissue TCRs, and some clones might be persisting host cells.

Profiled with immunoSEQ multiplex PCR; TCRdb holds only in-frame clones, not every one. The sample lists approximately 2,100 clones, roughly 52% seen once, with over 30% in the top ten. This clonotype was obtained from a female BALB/c mouse given C57BL/6 T cells with graft-versus-host disease after an allogeneic hematopoietic cell transplant. Input material: liver tissue.

Partial CDR3 DNA: TGTGCAAGCAGCTTAGATCACACAGAAGTCTTC. It specifies CASSLDHTEVF. The whole CDR3 protein reads CASSLDHTEVFF. The chain couples TRBV16 to TRBJ1-1; D gene ambiguous. The DNA ends 1 residue before the CDR3 does, and the rest of the CDR3 is filled in from the germline J gene. CDR1 SGHSA and CDR2 FRNQAP come from the germline V gene. Trimming removed 0 bases from V and 3 bases from J, with 2 bases in between. The CDR3 spans 12 residues. The whole variable domain, remainder taken from reference TRBV16 and TRBJ1-1, is NAGVIQTPRHKVTGKGQEATLWCEPISGHSAVFWYRQTIVQGLEFLTYFRNQAPIDDSGMPKERFSAQMPNQSHSTLKIQSTQPQDSAVYLCASSLDHTEVFFGKGTRLTVV.